This T cell receptor (beta chain) was identified during a study of shared clonotypes between healthy human individuals. Profiled with immunoSEQ multiplex PCR; TCRdb holds only in-frame clones, not every one. The table shows about 2 million clones, with just under 95% occurring only once. Terminally differentiated effector memory CD45RA+ cells were excluded by CCR7 positive selection of CD45RO-negative cells. The receptor's source is a man aged 18 to 29 in good health. Material: naive CD8+ T cells sorted from blood.

The CDR3 here is CASSSDRGTPLFF. CDR3 DNA sequence: TGTGCCAGCAGCTCGGACAGGGGTACGCCCTTGTTCTTC. J is TRBJ2-1 and V is TRBV5-6; 9 bases agree with TRBD1. Trimming removed 3 bases from V and 15 bases from J; junction bases left unmatched: 10. The CDR3 spans 13 residues. Germline lookup yields CDR1 SGHDT and CDR2 YYEEEE.